What follows are 20 T cell receptor beta chains derived from one specimen sequenced in a study of OX40 agonist ivuxolimab in advanced cancers. Assay: immunoSEQ multiplex PCR; the TCRdb copy retains only in-frame clones and omits some. In the table there are 45,000 to 70,000 clones, 83% of which are singletons. Source: CD4+ or CD8+ T cells sorted from blood, taken in a trial of the OX40 agonist ivuxolimab. The receptors stem from an adult with an advanced solid tumor such as melanoma, head and neck, liver or kidney cancer.

The V call is TRBV6-1, the J call TRBJ2-7, with TRBD1 as a possible D gene (5 bases). Deletions cut 0 bases from V and 0 bases from J, with 12 bases between. Looked up from germline, CDR1 is MNHNS and CDR2 is SASEGT. The CDR3 is 16 amino acids. The CDR3 loop reads CASSEAMTVSSYEQYF. The CDR3 bases are TGTGCCAGCAGTGAAGCAATGACAGTGAGCTCCTACGAGCAGTACTTC.

This clone was seen more than once but under ten times. The CDR3 DNA reads as TGCGCCAGCAGCTTGGTGACAGGGGGCTACGAGCAGTACTTC. It encodes CASSLVTGGYEQYF. The chain has TRBV5-1 and TRBJ2-7; 9 positions match TRBD1. Per the germline V gene, CDR1 is SGHRS and CDR2 is YFSETQ. CDR3 length: 14 residues. With 0 bases clipped from V and 3 bases from J, the junction kept 1 base outside the gene matches.

The rearrangement joins TRBV28 to TRBJ2-7; TRBD1 agrees at 7 bases. V lost 6 bases to trimming and J lost 9 bases; unmatched junction nucleotides: 8. This CDR3 spans 12 amino acids. Germline V gene sequence: CDR1 MDHEN, CDR2 SYDVKM. In DNA form, the CDR3 reads TGTGCCAGCAGGTCACAGGGGACGGGGCAGTACTTC. Residues: CASRSQGTGQYF.

The chain employs TRBV7-2 and TRBJ2-3; D is unresolved. This CDR3 is 15 amino acids long. Germline V gives CDR1 SGHTA, CDR2 FQGNSA. Trimming shortened V by 2 bases and J by 0 bases, and 9 bases separated the two germline ends. DNA for the CDR3: TGTGCCAGCAGCTTATGGGCGTCAAGCACAGATACGCAGTATTTT. Translation: CASSLWASSTDTQYF.

The chain recombines TRBV4-1 with TRBJ2-1, with D possibly TRBD1 on 6 matching bases. Germline V gene sequence: CDR1 MGHRA, CDR2 YSYEKL. Trimming removed 0 bases at V and 6 bases at J, with 15 bases between. This CDR3 has 16 residues. The CDR3 sequence: CASSQEGASVTNEQFF. In DNA form, the CDR3 reads TGCGCCAGCAGCCAAGAGGGGGCGAGCGTAACCAATGAGCAGTTCTTC.

The chain couples TRBV18 to TRBJ2-1, with D possibly being TRBD1 or TRBD2 (5 bases each). The CDR3 is made up of 15 amino acids. The V end was cut by 4 bases, the J end by 2 bases, with 12 bases between. Per the germline V gene, CDR1 is KGHSH and CDR2 is LQKENI. The CDR3 here is CASSRDGNPYNEQFF. In nucleotides, the CDR3 is TGTGCCAGCTCACGGGACGGGAACCCCTACAATGAGCAGTTCTTC.

This clone was seen a single time. The chain carries TRBV11-2 and TRBJ2-7; maybe TRBD1 (5 bases). The CDR3 length is 15 residues. Per the germline V gene, CDR1 is SGHAT and CDR2 is FQNNGV. The V gene lost 0 bases and the J gene lost 4 bases, with 13 bases spanning the gap. In DNA, the CDR3 is TGTGCCAGCAGCTTAGACGGGCAGGGTTGGTACGAGCAGTACTTC. Protein sequence: CASSLDGQGWYEQYF.

The rearrangement joins TRBV5-6 to TRBJ2-5; 8 positions match TRBD2. With 2 bases clipped from V and 1 base from J, the junction kept 1 base outside the gene matches. The CDR3 covers 14 residues. Germline lookup yields CDR1 SGHDT and CDR2 YYEEEE. CDR3 residues: CASSFSGTQETQYF. CDR3 sequence (DNA): TGTGCCAGCAGCTTTAGCGGGACCCAAGAGACCCAGTACTTC.

The chain recombines TRBV6-1 with TRBJ2-1; TRBD2 might be the D (7 bases). CDR3 length: 14 residues. Germline CDR1 reads MNHNS; CDR2 reads SASEGT. Trimming left V 6 bases short and J 9 bases short, with 18 bases between. The CDR3, as DNA: TGTGCCAGCAGCAGAACGGAGGGGGGGCTTGAGCAGTTCTTC. Protein: CASSRTEGGLEQFF.

The V call is TRBV6-1, the J call TRBJ2-1; 10 bases fit TRBD1. The J segment lost 5 bases and the V segment lost 8 bases, leaving 9 bases of the junction unmatched. Looked up from germline, CDR1 is MNHNS and CDR2 is SASEGT. The CDR3 is 15 amino acids. The DNA for the CDR3 is TGTGCCAGCTGGTTCCGGACAGGGGGTCACAATGAGCAGTTCTTC. It encodes CASWFRTGGHNEQFF.

This clone was found a few times. V and J are TRBV11-1 and TRBJ2-3; D remains unclear. The V and J ends lost 1 base and 7 bases respectively, with 9 bases between them. Germline loops: CDR1 SGHAT, CDR2 FQDESV (reference sequence). The length of the CDR3 is 13 residues. The CDR3 reads CASSLDTPYTQYF. CDR3 nucleotide sequence: TGTGCCAGCAGCTTAGATACCCCTTATACGCAGTATTTT.

The chain couples TRBV27 to TRBJ2-7; D is unresolved. Germline values: CDR1 MNHEY, CDR2 SMNVEV (reference sequence). The CDR3 is 14 amino acids. The V end was cut by 4 bases, the J end by 6 bases, with 16 bases between. The CDR3 region is CASSYRGTSGEQYF. The CDR3 nucleotides read TGTGCCAGCAGTTATCGCGGAACCTCGGGCGAGCAGTACTTC.

The sample holds a few counts of this clone. In nucleotides, the CDR3 is TGTGCCAGCAGTGAAGTCGGCGGGAGGGAGACCCAGTACTTC. Translated, it gives CASSEVGGRETQYF. V and J are TRBV2 and TRBJ2-5; 8 bases align to TRBD2. The germline V gene has CDR1 SNHLY and CDR2 FYNNEI. This CDR3 has 14 amino acids. Trimming cost V 1 base and J 5 bases; bases outside gene matches: 3.

The chain uses TRBV20-1 and TRBJ2-5; D gene unclear. Germline V gene data show CDR1 as DFQATT and CDR2 as SNEGSKA (reference sequence). Trimming took off 4 bases at V and 12 bases at J, with 15 bases between the two ends. This CDR3 is built from 11 residues. CDR3 in DNA: TGCAGTGCTACCCTGAGGCTAGTGGAGTACTTC. It codes for CSATLRLVEYF.

This chain uses TRBV6-1 with TRBJ1-4, with D possibly being TRBD1 (6 bases). The CDR3 extends over 17 amino acids. Between the trimmed V and J ends, which lost 3 bases and 5 bases, there was a span of 19 bases. CDR1 and CDR2 from the germline V gene are MNHNS and SASEGT. CDR3 residues: CASSDRGVGKTNEKLFF. Written as DNA, the CDR3 is TGTGCCAGCAGTGATAGGGGGGTGGGCAAAACGAATGAAAAACTGTTTTTT.

V usage is TRBV29-1 and J usage is TRBJ2-3; 8 nucleotides line up with TRBD2. This CDR3 region has 15 residues. J was trimmed by 2 bases and V by 4 bases; bases with no gene match: 8. Germline loops: CDR1 SQVTM, CDR2 ANQGSEA. For the CDR3, the DNA is TGCAGCGTTGGGAGGGTAGCGGGGCCCACAGATACGCAGTATTTT. Protein product: CSVGRVAGPTDTQYF.

The chain carries TRBV2 and TRBJ2-7; a weak D match, TRBD2 (5 bases). Between the trimmed V and J ends, which lost 6 bases and 0 bases, there was a span of 18 bases. Germline lookup yields CDR1 SNHLY and CDR2 FYNNEI. This CDR3 spans 16 amino acids. The CDR3: CASRGGWSGSSYEQYF. The CDR3 region has the DNA TGTGCCAGCAGGGGCGGGTGGAGCGGAAGCTCCTACGAGCAGTACTTC.

The chain employs TRBV27 and TRBJ2-7; D is possibly TRBD1 (6 bases). V lost 6 bases and J lost 7, with 22 bases in between. The CDR3 has 15 residues. Germline assignment: CDR1 MNHEY and CDR2 SMNVEV (reference sequence). The CDR3 DNA sequence: TGTGCCAGCAGCCGTGCGCCAGGGGCGGTGGAGGAGCAGTACTTC. This gives the protein CASSRAPGAVEEQYF.

This rearrangement joins TRBV5-1 to TRBJ2-7; 9 positions agree with TRBD1. The CDR3 spans 14 residues. V dropped 4 bases and J dropped 2; count of bases not matched to a gene: 4. Germline CDR1 reads SGHRS; CDR2 reads YFSETQ. The CDR3 nucleotides are TGCGCCAGCAGCATCGGACAGGGGCCCTACGAGCAGTACTTC. Amino acids: CASSIGQGPYEQYF.

This clone occurred once. V usage is TRBV7-9 and J usage is TRBJ2-1, with a weak D call TRBD1 (5 bases). The CDR3 contains 18 residues. Germline loops: CDR1 SEHNR, CDR2 FQNEAQ (reference sequence). V was clipped by 1 base and J by 3 bases, with 19 bases between them. CDR3 coding DNA: TGTGCCAGCAGCTTAGATGGGGCTACACGGAGACTCTACAATGAGCAGTTCTTC. The encoded protein is CASSLDGATRRLYNEQFF.